This T cell receptor (beta chain) is from a study of blood T cell repertoires in COVID-19. The repertoire was sequenced with immunoSEQ multiplex PCR; TCRdb's copy has only in-frame clones and lacks some. The table includes 85,000 to 95,000 clones, about 83% detected once. The V gene end was trimmed by 0 bases and the J gene end by 0 bases; junction bases not matched to a gene: 8. CDR1 LNHNV and CDR2 YYDKDF come from the germline V gene (reference sequence). The CDR3 contains 18 residues. Specimen: peripheral blood. The receptor was isolated from a human donor in a cohort sampled during active COVID-19. The chain is built from TRBV15 and TRBJ2-7; 10 bases line up with TRBD2. This chain's CDR3 is CATSRDRSGGASSYEQYF. CDR3 nucleotides: TGTGCCACCAGCAGAGATCGGAGCGGGGGGGCAAGCTCCTACGAGCAGTACTTC.